This T cell receptor (beta chain) was sequenced during a study of blood T cell repertoires in COVID-19. Study-wide background: The study drew acute and convalescent COVID-19 samples from the United States, Italy and Spain. Sample material is recorded as cDNA or gDNA derived from T cells, B-cell-depleted T cells, or PBMCs.

In the original processing: Reference gene primer amplification in the assay estimated nucleated cell counts. The method was immunoSEQ multiplex PCR; TCRdb's version includes in-frame clones alone and lacks a portion of them. Clone size and V and J calls were adopted from that table, with D and trimming inferred from the DNA. The sample shows about 150,000 clones, around nine tenths of them seen only once. Between the trimmed V and J ends, which lost 2 bases and 0 bases, there was a span of 14 bases. Germline CDR1 reads MNHEY; CDR2 reads SVGEGT. The CDR3 is 17 amino acids. This clone was recorded once.

The clonotype originates from a man between 50 and 59 years old with acute or convalescent COVID-19. This chain joins TRBV6-2 or TRBV6-3 and TRBJ2-4; maybe TRBD2 (6 bases). Material for sequencing was peripheral blood. CDR3 coding DNA: TGTGCCAGCAGTTACGGGGGGTCGTCTGTAGCCAAAAACATTCAGTACTTC. Amino acid sequence: CASSYGGSSVAKNIQYF.